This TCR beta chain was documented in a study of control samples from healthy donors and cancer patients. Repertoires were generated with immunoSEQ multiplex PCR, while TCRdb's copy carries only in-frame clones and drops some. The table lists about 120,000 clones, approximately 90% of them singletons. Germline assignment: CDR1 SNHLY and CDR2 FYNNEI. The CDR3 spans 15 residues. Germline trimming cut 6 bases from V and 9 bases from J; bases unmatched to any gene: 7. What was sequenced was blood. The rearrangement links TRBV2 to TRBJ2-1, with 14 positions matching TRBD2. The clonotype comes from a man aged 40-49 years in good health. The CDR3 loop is CASRTSGGANGEQFF. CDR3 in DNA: TGTGCCAGCAGGACTAGCGGGGGGGCAAACGGTGAGCAGTTCTTC.